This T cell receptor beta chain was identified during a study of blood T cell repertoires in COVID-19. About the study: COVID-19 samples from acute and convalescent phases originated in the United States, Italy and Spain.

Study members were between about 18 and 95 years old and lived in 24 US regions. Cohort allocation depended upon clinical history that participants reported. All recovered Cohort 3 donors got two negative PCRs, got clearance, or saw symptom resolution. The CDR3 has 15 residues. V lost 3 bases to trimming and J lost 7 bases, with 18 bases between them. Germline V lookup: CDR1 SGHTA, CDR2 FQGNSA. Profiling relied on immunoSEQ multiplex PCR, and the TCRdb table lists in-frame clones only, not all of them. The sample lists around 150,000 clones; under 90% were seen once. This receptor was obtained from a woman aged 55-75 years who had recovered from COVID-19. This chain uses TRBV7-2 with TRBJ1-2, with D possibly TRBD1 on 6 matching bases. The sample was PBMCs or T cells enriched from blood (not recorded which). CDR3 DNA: TGTGCCAGCAGCTTCGGGACGGCGGGGGCTTCTGGCTACACCTTC. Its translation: CASSFGTAGASGYTF.